The subject of this entry is one TCR beta chain. The antigen is not known. This sample was included in a study of cytomegalovirus exposure and HLA in healthy donors. Study information: A preliminary data release comprised roughly 80 million unique TCRs obtained from HLA-typed donors.

The PCR ran on 60 Vbeta and 13 Jbeta primers. TCRdb's table, derived via immunoSEQ multiplex PCR, lists solely in-frame clones and lacks some. The sample includes approximately 32,000 clones, about 72% of them seen just once. Whole-study findings and limits: TCR beta chain V- and J-gene trimming was linked, in a later analysis, to a missense variant in DCLRE1C. Previously analyzed data showed that most TCR beta V segments were productive at a frequency of about 87% or about 30%.

All donors participated as healthy donors of bone marrow. Sequenced: PBMCs. The sequence was collected from a young woman in good health and CMV-seropositive.

CDR3 residues: CASSSSPLGLAGADTQYF. The CDR3 DNA is TGTGCCAGCTCATCGTCGCCGCTGGGACTAGCGGGGGCTGATACGCAGTATTTT. V is TRBV18 and J is TRBJ2-3; 14 bases match TRBD2. In germline, CDR1 is KGHSH, CDR2 LQKENI. Germline trimming cut 5 bases from V and 6 bases from J; bases unmatched to any gene: 13. The CDR3 has 18 residues.